This T cell receptor (beta chain) was identified in a study of shared clonotypes between healthy human individuals. Points on this clone: What it recognizes is unknown.

Findings and limits, study-wide: Donor scarcity curtailed the genetic and exposure-history diversity represented herein.

Several immunoSEQ plates held equal portions of the genomic DNA taken from each subset. Profiled with immunoSEQ multiplex PCR; TCRdb holds only in-frame clones, not every one. In the table there are fewer than 550,000 clones, almost 80% of which are singletons. The CDR3 spans 14 residues. CDR1 is SGHKS, CDR2 YYEKEE, per germline (reference sequence). Trimming removed 6 bases at V and 3 bases at J, with 16 bases between. The sample comprised PBMCs. The receptor comes from a woman aged 35 to 49 in good health. Some clones in this sample may be carry-over from other donors' samples. The chain recombines TRBV5-5 with TRBJ2-7; D gene uncertain. CDR3 sequence: CASTPLPAHYEQYF. Written as DNA, the CDR3 is TGTGCCAGCACCCCCCTCCCGGCACACTACGAGCAGTACTTC. Full variable domain (missing parts from reference TRBV5-5 and TRBJ2-7): DAGVTQSPTHLIKTRGQQVTLRCSPISGHKSVSWYQQVLGQGPQFIFQYYEKEERGRGNFPDRFSARQFPNYSSELNVNALLLGDSALYLCASTPLPAHYEQYFGPGTRLTVT.